This passage covers 11 T cell receptor beta chains from one sample sequenced in a study of cytomegalovirus exposure and HLA in healthy donors. Primers: 60 Vbeta forward and 13 Jbeta reverse. Sequenced by immunoSEQ multiplex PCR; TCRdb stores in-frame clones only, minus some. The data show tens of thousands of clones, 82% seen once. What was sequenced was PBMCs. Receptors originate from a young woman in good health and CMV-seropositive.

The chain links TRBV5-6 to TRBJ2-5; perhaps TRBD2 as D (6 bases). Germline CDR1 and CDR2: SGHDT and YYEEEE. CDR3 length: 14 residues. Deletions cut 4 bases from V and 11 bases from J, with 21 bases between. The CDR3 DNA sequence: TGTGCCAGCAGCGAGACGGACTACATAGGGGAGCAGTACTTC. It translates to CASSETDYIGEQYF.

The chain is built from TRBV19 and TRBJ1-1, with 7 nucleotides matching TRBD1. Trimming cost V 4 bases and J 3 bases; bases outside gene matches: 8. The CDR3 length is 15 residues. Germline assignment: CDR1 LNHDA and CDR2 SQIVND (reference sequence). As DNA, the CDR3 is TGTGCCAGTAGTACCCGAGGGGGCAGGGACACTGAAGCTTTCTTT. Protein sequence: CASSTRGGRDTEAFF.

The sample holds a few counts of this clone. The chain is built from TRBV9 and TRBJ1-4, with D tentatively TRBD1 (5 bases). V lost 0 bases and J 0 bases, leaving 9 bases between the germline ends. Germline lookup yields CDR1 SGDLS and CDR2 YYNGEE. This CDR3 is 16 amino acids long. The CDR3 DNA sequence: TGTGCCAGCAGCGTAGGGAGGGGAGCAACTAATGAAAAACTGTTTTTT. It yields the protein CASSVGRGATNEKLFF.

The chain recombines TRBV7-8 with TRBJ2-3; 7 nucleotides align to TRBD2. V shed 5 bases, J shed 1 base, and the junction held 6 bases outside the gene matches. CDR1 is SGHVS and CDR2 is FQNEAQ in the germline V gene. The CDR3 is made up of 15 amino acids. CDR3 residues: CASSLLAHGTDTQYF. The CDR3 bases are TGTGCCAGCAGCCTACTAGCGCACGGCACAGATACGCAGTATTTT.

For this clone: The CDR3 end shows no conserved phenylalanine or tryptophan, and so a read error is likely. The V gene is TRBV27, the J gene TRBJ2-7; perhaps TRBD2 as D (6 bases). Germline assignment: CDR1 MNHEY and CDR2 SMNVEV (reference sequence). The CDR3 runs 15 residues. V lost 5 bases and J 2 bases, leaving 16 bases between the germline ends. CDR3 DNA sequence: TGTGCCAGCAGTCCCCGGGGAGGTAAGACCTACGAGCAGTACCTC. Encoded protein: CASSPRGGKTYEQYL.

This chain links TRBV4-2 with TRBJ2-7, with a tentative D call TRBD1 (6 bases). V was clipped by 4 bases and J by 2 bases, with 15 bases between them. The CDR3 contains 15 residues. Per germline, CDR1 LGHNA and CDR2 YNFKEQ. DNA of the CDR3: TGTGCCAGCAGCCCAAGCTCGGACAGAACCTACGAGCAGTACTTC. This translates into CASSPSSDRTYEQYF.

The rearrangement uses TRBV4-1 and TRBJ1-1; D is unclear. The CDR3 runs 15 residues. Germline V CDR1 and CDR2: MGHRA, YSYEKL. Deletions cut 3 bases from V and 1 base from J, with 12 bases between. The CDR3 spells CASSHKGTENTEAFF. The DNA of the CDR3 is TGCGCCAGCAGCCACAAAGGTACAGAGAACACTGAAGCTTTCTTT.

The chain employs TRBV4-1 and TRBJ2-5; D perhaps matches TRBD1 (6 bases). Looked up from germline, CDR1 is MGHRA and CDR2 is YSYEKL. The CDR3 extends over 16 amino acids. V lost 1 base and J lost 5, with 17 bases in between. CDR3 coding DNA: TGCGCCAGCAGCCAAGGTAGTAGCCTGAGGGGGGAGACCCAGTACTTC. It encodes CASSQGSSLRGETQYF.

The CDR3 bases are TGTGCCAGCAGCGTAGGACAGGGCACCTACAATGAGCAGTTCTTC. It yields the protein CASSVGQGTYNEQFF. V usage is TRBV9 and J usage is TRBJ2-1; 7 bases align to TRBD1. Germline lookup yields CDR1 SGDLS and CDR2 YYNGEE. V dropped 0 bases and J dropped 2; count of bases not matched to a gene: 2. The CDR3 contains 15 residues. Full variable domain (missing parts from reference TRBV9 and TRBJ2-1): DSGVTQTPKHLITATGQRVTLRCSPRSGDLSVYWYQQSLDQGLQFLIQYYNGEERAKGNILERFSAQQFPDLHSELNLSSLELGDSALYFCASSVGQGTYNEQFFGPGTRLTVL.

The chain is built from TRBV5-4 and TRBJ1-2, with a possible D match to TRBD1 (5 bases). In germline, CDR1 is SGHNT, CDR2 YYREEE (reference sequence). The length of the CDR3 is 13 residues. V lost 3 bases and J 2 bases, leaving 8 bases between the germline ends. The CDR3 region has the DNA TGTGCCAGCAGCTCCGCAGGGAACTATGGCTACACCTTC. Amino acid sequence: CASSSAGNYGYTF.

This chain links TRBV7-8 with TRBJ2-1, with 10 positions matching TRBD2. This CDR3 spans 17 amino acids. The ends lost 7 bases at V and 8 bases at J; junction bases unmatched: 17. CDR1 is SGHVS and CDR2 is FQNEAQ in the germline V gene. The CDR3 DNA reads TGTGCCAGCACCTACCCTCATAAGCGGGAGGGGATCCATGAGCAGTTCTTC. Translation gives CASTYPHKREGIHEQFF. Together with reference TRBV7-8 and TRBJ2-1, the CDR3 gives the full variable domain: GAGVSQSPRYKVAKRGQDVALRCDPISGHVSLFWYQQALGQGPEFLTYFQNEAQLDKSGLPSDRFFAERPEGSVSTLKIQRTQQEDSAVYLCASTYPHKREGIHEQFFGPGTRLTVL.